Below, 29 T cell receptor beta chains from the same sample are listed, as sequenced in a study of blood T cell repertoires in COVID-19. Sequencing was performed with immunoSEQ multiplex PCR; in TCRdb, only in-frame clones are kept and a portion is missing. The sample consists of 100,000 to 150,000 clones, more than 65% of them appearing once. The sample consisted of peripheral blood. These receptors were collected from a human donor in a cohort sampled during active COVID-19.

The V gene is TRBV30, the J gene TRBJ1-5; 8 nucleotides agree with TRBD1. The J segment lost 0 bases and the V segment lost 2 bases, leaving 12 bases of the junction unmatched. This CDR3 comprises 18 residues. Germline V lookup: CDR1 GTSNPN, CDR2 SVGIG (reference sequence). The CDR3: CAWSPEGTGSFSNQPQHF. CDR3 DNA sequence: TGTGCCTGGAGTCCCGAGGGGACAGGCTCGTTTAGCAATCAGCCCCAGCATTTT.

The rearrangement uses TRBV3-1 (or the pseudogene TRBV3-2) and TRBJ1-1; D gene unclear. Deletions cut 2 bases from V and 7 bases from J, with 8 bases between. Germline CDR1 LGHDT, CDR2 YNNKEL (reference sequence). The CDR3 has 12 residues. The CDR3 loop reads CASSQSNFEAFF. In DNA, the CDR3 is TGTGCCAGCAGCCAATCGAACTTTGAAGCTTTCTTT.

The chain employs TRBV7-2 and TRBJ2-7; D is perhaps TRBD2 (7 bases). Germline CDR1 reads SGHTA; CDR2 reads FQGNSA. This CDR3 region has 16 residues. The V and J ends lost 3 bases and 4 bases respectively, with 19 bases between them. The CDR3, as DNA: TGTGCCAGCAGCTTGAGGGGAGGAGGGGGGGCTTACGAGCAGTACTTC. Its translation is CASSLRGGGGAYEQYF.

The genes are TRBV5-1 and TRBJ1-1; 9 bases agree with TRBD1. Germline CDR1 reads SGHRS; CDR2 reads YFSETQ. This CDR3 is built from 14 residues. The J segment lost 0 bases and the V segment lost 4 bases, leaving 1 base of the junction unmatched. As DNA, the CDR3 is TGCGCCAGCAGCACAGGGGGCTTGAACACTGAAGCTTTCTTT. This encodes CASSTGGLNTEAFF.

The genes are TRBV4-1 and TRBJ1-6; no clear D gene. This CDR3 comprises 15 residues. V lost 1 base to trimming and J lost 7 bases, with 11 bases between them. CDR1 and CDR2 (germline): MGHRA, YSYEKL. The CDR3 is CASSQGSIRNSPLHF. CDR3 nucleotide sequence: TGCGCCAGCAGCCAAGGCAGTATAAGAAATTCACCCCTCCACTTT.

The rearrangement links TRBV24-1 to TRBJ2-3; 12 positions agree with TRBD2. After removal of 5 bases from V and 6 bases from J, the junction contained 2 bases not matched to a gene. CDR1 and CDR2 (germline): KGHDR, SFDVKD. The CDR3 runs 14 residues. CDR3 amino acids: CATSGLAGADTQYF. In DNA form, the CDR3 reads TGTGCCACCAGTGGACTAGCGGGGGCGGATACGCAGTATTTT.

Here the CDR3 DNA reads TGTGCCAGCAGCCTTCCTACCCGGGACAGGGGGCAAGTCACCGGGGAGCTGTTTTTT. Translating gives CASSLPTRDRGQVTGELFF. V and J are TRBV7-6 and TRBJ2-2; 12 nucleotides match TRBD1. The V gene's germline CDR1 is SGHVS and CDR2 FNYEAQ. The CDR3 contains 19 residues. With V trimmed by 5 bases and J by 4 bases, 14 bases remained unmatched.

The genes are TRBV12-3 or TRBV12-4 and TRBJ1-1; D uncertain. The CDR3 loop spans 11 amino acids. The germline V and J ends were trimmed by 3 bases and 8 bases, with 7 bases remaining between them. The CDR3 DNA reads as TGTGCCAGCAGTTTTTCCCAGGAAGCTTTCTTT. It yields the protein CASSFSQEAFF.

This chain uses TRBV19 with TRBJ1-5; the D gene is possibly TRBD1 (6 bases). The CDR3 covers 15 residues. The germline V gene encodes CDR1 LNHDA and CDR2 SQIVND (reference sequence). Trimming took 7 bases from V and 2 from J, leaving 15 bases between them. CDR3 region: CASNKWEGGNQPQHF. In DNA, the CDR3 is TGTGCCAGTAATAAGTGGGAGGGGGGCAATCAGCCCCAGCATTTT.

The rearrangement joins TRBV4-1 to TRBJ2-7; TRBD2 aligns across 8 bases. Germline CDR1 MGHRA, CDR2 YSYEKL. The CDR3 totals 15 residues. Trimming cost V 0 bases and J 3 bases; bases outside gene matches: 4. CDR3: CASSQEDSGDYEQYF. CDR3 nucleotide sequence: TGCGCCAGCAGCCAAGAAGATAGCGGGGACTACGAGCAGTACTTC.

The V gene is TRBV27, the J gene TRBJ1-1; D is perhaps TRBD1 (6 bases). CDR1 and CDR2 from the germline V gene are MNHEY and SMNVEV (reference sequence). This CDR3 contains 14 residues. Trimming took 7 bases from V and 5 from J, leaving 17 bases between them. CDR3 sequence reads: CASTTTGGGTEAFF. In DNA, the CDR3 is TGTGCCAGCACCACCACGGGGGGCGGGACTGAAGCTTTCTTT.

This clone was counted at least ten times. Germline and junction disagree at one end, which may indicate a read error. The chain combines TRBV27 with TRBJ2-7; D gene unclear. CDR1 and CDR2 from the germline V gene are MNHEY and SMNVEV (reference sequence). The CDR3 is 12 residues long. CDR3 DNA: TGTGCCACCAGTACGAGCTCCTACGAGCAGTACTTC. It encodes CATSTSSYEQYF.

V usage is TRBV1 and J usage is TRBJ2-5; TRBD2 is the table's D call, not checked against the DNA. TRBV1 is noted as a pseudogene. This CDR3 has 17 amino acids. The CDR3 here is CTSSQDQGLDCQETQYF. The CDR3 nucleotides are TGCACCAGCAGCCAAGATCAGGGACTGGACTGTCAGGAGACCCAGTACTTC.

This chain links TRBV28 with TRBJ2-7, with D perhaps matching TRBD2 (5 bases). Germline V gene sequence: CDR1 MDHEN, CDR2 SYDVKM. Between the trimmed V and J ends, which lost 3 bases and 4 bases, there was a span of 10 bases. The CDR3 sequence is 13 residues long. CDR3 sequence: CASSLPGKYEQYF. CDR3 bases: TGTGCCAGCAGTTTGCCGGGGAAGTACGAGCAGTACTTC.

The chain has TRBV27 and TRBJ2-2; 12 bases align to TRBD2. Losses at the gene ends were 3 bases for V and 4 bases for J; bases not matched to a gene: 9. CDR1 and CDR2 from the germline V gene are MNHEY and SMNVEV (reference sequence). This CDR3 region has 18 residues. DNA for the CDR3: TGTGCCAGCAGTTTCCGACTAGCGGGGGTGCGAGTCACCGGGGAGCTGTTTTTT. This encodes CASSFRLAGVRVTGELFF.

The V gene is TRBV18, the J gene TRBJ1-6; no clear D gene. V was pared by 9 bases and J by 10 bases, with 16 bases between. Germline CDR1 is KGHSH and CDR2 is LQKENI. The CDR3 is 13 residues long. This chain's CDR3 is CASFDGGGSPLHF. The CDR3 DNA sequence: TGTGCCAGTTTTGACGGCGGCGGCTCACCCCTCCACTTT. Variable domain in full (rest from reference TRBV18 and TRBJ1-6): NAGVMQNPRHLVRRRGQEARLRCSPMKGHSHVYWYRQLPEEGLKFMVYLQKENIIDESGMPKERFSAEFPKEGPSILRIQQVVRGDSAAYFCASFDGGGSPLHFGNGTRLTVT.

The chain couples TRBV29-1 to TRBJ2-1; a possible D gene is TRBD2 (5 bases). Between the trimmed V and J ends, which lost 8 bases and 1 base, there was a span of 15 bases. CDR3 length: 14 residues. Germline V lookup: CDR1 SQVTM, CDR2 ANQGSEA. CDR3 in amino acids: CSTKPSWSYNEQFF. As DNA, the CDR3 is TGCAGCACCAAACCTAGCTGGTCCTACAATGAGCAGTTCTTC.

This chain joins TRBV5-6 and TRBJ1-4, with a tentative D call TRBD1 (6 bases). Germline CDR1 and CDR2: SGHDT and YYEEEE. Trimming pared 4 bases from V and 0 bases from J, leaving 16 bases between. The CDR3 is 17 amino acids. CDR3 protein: CASSLQGSAATNEKLFF. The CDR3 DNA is TGTGCCAGCAGCCTACAGGGCTCAGCCGCAACTAATGAAAAACTGTTTTTT.

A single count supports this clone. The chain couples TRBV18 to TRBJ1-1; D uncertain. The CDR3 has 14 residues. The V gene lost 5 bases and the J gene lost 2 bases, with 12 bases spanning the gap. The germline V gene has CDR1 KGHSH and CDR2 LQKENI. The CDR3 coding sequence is TGTGCCAGCTCAAGCCGAGGAGATAACACTGAAGCTTTCTTT. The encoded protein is CASSSRGDNTEAFF.

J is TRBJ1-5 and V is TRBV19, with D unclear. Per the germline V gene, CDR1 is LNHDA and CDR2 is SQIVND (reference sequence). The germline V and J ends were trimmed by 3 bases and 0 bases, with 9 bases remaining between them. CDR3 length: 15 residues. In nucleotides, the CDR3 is TGTGCCAGTAGTATCCAGGTAGTTAGCAATCAGCCCCAGCATTTT. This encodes CASSIQVVSNQPQHF.

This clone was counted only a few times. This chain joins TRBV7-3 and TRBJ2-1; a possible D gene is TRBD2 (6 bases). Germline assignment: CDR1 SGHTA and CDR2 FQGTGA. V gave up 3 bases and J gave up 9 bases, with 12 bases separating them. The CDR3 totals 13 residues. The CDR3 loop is CASSLAGQGEQFF. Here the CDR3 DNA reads TGTGCCAGCAGCTTGGCGGGGCAGGGTGAGCAGTTCTTC.

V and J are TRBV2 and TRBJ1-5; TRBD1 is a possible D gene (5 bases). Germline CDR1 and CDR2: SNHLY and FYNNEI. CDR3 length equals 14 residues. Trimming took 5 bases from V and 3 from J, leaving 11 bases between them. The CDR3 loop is CASSYRQINQPQHF. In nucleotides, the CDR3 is TGTGCCAGCAGTTACCGACAGATCAATCAGCCCCAGCATTTT.

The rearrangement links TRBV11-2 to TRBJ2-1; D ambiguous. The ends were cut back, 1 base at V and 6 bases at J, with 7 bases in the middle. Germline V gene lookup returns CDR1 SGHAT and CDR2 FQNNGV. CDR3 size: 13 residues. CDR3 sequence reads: CASSLGLLNEQFF. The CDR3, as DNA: TGTGCCAGCAGCTTAGGGCTTCTCAATGAGCAGTTCTTC.

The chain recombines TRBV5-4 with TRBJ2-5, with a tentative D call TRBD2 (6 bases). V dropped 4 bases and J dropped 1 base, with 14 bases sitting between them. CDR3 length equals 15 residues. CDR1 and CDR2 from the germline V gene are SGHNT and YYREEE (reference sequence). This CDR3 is CASSRRTGVQETQYF. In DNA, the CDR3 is TGTGCCAGCAGCCGGCGGACGGGGGTCCAAGAGACCCAGTACTTC. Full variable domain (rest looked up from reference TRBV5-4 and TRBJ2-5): ETGVTQSPTHLIKTRGQQVTLRCSSQSGHNTVSWYQQALGQGPQFIFQYYREEENGRGNFPPRFSGLQFPNYSSELNVNALELDDSALYLCASSRRTGVQETQYFGPGTRLLVL.

CDR3 protein: CASSQTRAQETQYF. The CDR3 nucleotides read TGTGCCAGCAGTCAGACCAGGGCTCAAGAGACCCAGTACTTC. The rearrangement uses TRBV27 and TRBJ2-5; D is possibly TRBD1 (5 bases). Germline V gives CDR1 MNHEY, CDR2 SMNVEV (reference sequence). The CDR3 sequence is 14 residues long. Trimming left V 5 bases short and J 2 bases short, with 12 bases between.

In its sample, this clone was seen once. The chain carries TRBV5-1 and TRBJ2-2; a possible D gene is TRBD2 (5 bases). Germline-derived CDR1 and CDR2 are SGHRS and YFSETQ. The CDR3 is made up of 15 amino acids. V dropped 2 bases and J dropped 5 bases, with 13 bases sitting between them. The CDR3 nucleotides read TGCGCCAGCAGCTTAGCGGTTGTGGGGACCGGGGAGCTGTTTTTT. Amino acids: CASSLAVVGTGELFF.

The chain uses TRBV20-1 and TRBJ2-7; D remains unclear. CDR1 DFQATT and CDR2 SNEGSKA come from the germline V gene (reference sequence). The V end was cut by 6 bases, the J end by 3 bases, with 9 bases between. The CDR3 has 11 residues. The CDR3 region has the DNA TGCAGTGCCACTCCTTACTACGAGCAGTACTTC. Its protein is CSATPYYEQYF.

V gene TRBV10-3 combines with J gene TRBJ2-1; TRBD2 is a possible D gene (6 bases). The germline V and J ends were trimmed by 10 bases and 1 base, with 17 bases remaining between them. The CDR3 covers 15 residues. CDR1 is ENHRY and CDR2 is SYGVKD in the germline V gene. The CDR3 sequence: CATSSISGSYNEQFF. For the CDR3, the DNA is TGTGCCACCTCGTCGATTAGCGGATCCTACAATGAGCAGTTCTTC.

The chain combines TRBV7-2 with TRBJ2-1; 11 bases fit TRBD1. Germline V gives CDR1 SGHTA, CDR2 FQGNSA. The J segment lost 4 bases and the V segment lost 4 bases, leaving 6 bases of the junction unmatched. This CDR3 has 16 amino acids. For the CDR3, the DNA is TGTGCCAGCAGCTCCCACGGGACAGGGGGGTACAATGAGCAGTTCTTC. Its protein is CASSSHGTGGYNEQFF.